These T cell receptor beta chains were read from a single sample in a study of regulatory T cells in long-lasting Graves disease. TCRdb ran MiXCR on the multiplex PCR reads and lists one entry per CDR3 protein. The sample includes roughly 700,000 distinct CDR3 sequences, around 30% of them seen just once. The material sequenced was peripheral blood mononuclear cells (PBMCs), taken when the disease was refractory, from a patient treated with antithyroid drugs. The receptors shown here come from a female donor with Graves disease. The CDR3 runs from the conserved cysteine through the conserved F or W. D genes are given only for firm matches. Only some rows state a clone size, as once, few, many or a class for expanded clones.

14	many	.	TRBV30	TRBJ1-5	TGTGCCTGGAGTGGCCGGGCCCGTGTTCAGCCCCAGCATTTT	CAWSGRARVQPQHF
13	few	.	TRBV29-1	TRBJ1-4	TGCAGCGTTCTGGGGCGAACTAATGAAAAACTGTTTTTT	CSVLGRTNEKLFF
17	few	TRBD2	TRBV6-1	TRBJ2-2	TGTGCCAGCAGTGATCGACTAGCGGGAGTGCGTAGCGGGGAGCTGTTTTTT	CASSDRLAGVRSGELFF
14	few	.	TRBV28	TRBJ2-5	TGTGCCAGCACCTCCCGACCCTCTCAAGAGACCCAGTACTTC	CASTSRPSQETQYF
15	many	.	TRBV12-3/TRBV12-4	TRBJ1-5	TGTGCCAGCAGTACCCGCCGCGGGGGTAGTCAGCCCCAGCATTTT	CASSTRRGGSQPQHF
12	few	.	TRBV12-3/TRBV12-4	TRBJ1-5	TGTGCCAGCAGTCACGGCGACCGGCCCCAGCATTTT	CASSHGDRPQHF
13	.	TRBD2	TRBV20-1	TRBJ2-5	TGCAGTGCTAGGGACGGGACTAAAGAGACCCAGTACTTC	CSARDGTKETQYF
15	few	TRBD1	TRBV20-1	TRBJ2-4	TGCAGTGCTAGAGACATAGGGACAGTCCAAAACATTCAGTACTTC	CSARDIGTVQNIQYF
17	.	TRBD1	TRBV6-1	TRBJ1-5	TGTGCCAGCAGCTCCCACGTCGGGACAGGGAGCGGACAGCCCCAGCATTTT	CASSSHVGTGSGQPQHF
16	.	.	TRBV2	TRBJ1-5	TGTGCCAGCAGTCTCGAAGCACAGCTGGCGAATCAGCCCCAGCATTTT	CASSLEAQLANQPQHF
16	many	TRBD1	TRBV2	TRBJ2-5	TGTGCCAGCAGAGCCCCCGGGACAGGGGTAATAGAGACCCAGTACTTC	CASRAPGTGVIETQYF
16	many	.	TRBV20-1	TRBJ2-7	TGCAGTGCTAGAATTGCGGGACTCCCATTGACTTACGAGCAGTACTTC	CSARIAGLPLTYEQYF
17	.	TRBD2	TRBV7-2	TRBJ2-7	TGTGCCAGCCGGGGACTAGCGGGAACCGGGGAGTCCTACGAGCAGTACTTC	CASRGLAGTGESYEQYF
15	.	.	TRBV19	TRBJ1-5	TGTGCCAGCCGTGACAGATCTTATAGCAATCAGCCCCAGCATTTT	CASRDRSYSNQPQHF
11	few	.	TRBV19	TRBJ2-5	TGTGCCAGTATCCAGGGGGAGACCCAGTACTTC	CASIQGETQYF
17	.	TRBD1	TRBV19	TRBJ1-1	TGTGCCAGTCTCGTTTTGACAGGGGGCGGAATGAACACTGAAGCTTTCTTT	CASLVLTGGGMNTEAFF
15	many	.	TRBV12-3/TRBV12-4	TRBJ2-2	TGTGCCAGCAGTTTAGTGGACAGTGACACCGGGGAGCTGTTTTTT	CASSLVDSDTGELFF
16	.	TRBD2	TRBV6-2/TRBV6-3	TRBJ2-1	TGTGCCAGCAGTGGGACTAGCGGGAGGTTCTTCGGTGAGCAGTTCTTC	CASSGTSGRFFGEQFF
12	few	.	TRBV13	TRBJ1-4	TGTGCCAGCAGCGAGCGAGATGAAAAACTGTTTTTT	CASSERDEKLFF
17	few	.	TRBV11-2	TRBJ1-3	TGTGCCAGCAGCTCTTACGAGACGGACATCGCTGGAAACACCATATATTTT	CASSSYETDIAGNTIYF
15	few	.	TRBV5-1	TRBJ2-7	TGCGCCAGCAGCTTAGGGACCACAACGTACTACGAGCAGTACTTC	CASSLGTTTYYEQYF
14	many	.	TRBV2	TRBJ1-2	TGTGCCAGCAGTGGTTCGGGACGGACACATGGCTACACCTTC	CASSGSGRTHGYTF
17	.	TRBD1	TRBV7-6	TRBJ1-2	TGTGCCAGCAGCTTAGCCCAGGGGGCAACAGCTAACTATGGCTACACCTTC	CASSLAQGATANYGYTF
14	.	.	TRBV9	TRBJ2-5	TGTGCCAGCAGCGTACGTGGAGGGGCAGAGACCCAGTACTTC	CASSVRGGAETQYF
12	.	TRBD1	TRBV15	TRBJ1-2	TGTGCCACCAGTCGCGACAGGGAGGGCTACACCTTC	CATSRDREGYTF
15	few	.	TRBV6-4	TRBJ1-2	TGTGCCAGCAGTTACTCCAGGACAGCTAGCTATGGCTACACCTTC	CASSYSRTASYGYTF
13	.	.	TRBV29-1	TRBJ1-2	TGCAGCGCCGTCAGCCAGGATAACTATGGCTACACCTTC	CSAVSQDNYGYTF
15	many	.	TRBV6-1	TRBJ1-4	TGTGCCAGCAGTGAAGATGGCAGCGAGGGGGAAAAACTGTTTTTT	CASSEDGSEGEKLFF
14	.	.	TRBV12-3/TRBV12-4	TRBJ1-4	TGTGCCAGCAGTTTTCAGACAACTAATGAAAAACTGTTTTTT	CASSFQTTNEKLFF
14	.	.	TRBV5-1	TRBJ2-7	TGCGCCAGCAGCTTGGGGCCGGGGAGGTGGGAGCAGTACTTC	CASSLGPGRWEQYF
15	.	TRBD1	TRBV19	TRBJ1-4	TGTGCCAGTAGGACCATGGGACAGGGTAATGAAAAACTGTTTTTT	CASRTMGQGNEKLFF
11	.	.	TRBV20-1	TRBJ2-5	TGCAGTGCTATAAAAGAAGAGACCCAGTACTTC	CSAIKEETQYF
15	.	.	TRBV5-6	TRBJ2-7	TGTGCCAGCAGCCAGGGGCAGGGAATCTCCTACGAGCAGTACTTC	CASSQGQGISYEQYF
14	.	.	TRBV6-2/TRBV6-3	TRBJ1-2	TGTACCAGCAGTTACTTCCGGGGTGACTATGGCTACACCTTC	CTSSYFRGDYGYTF
15	.	TRBD2	TRBV12-3/TRBV12-4	TRBJ2-7	TGTGCCAGCAGCAAGGGACTAGCGGGAGTTGCTGAGCAGTACTTC	CASSKGLAGVAEQYF
13	.	.	TRBV6-1	TRBJ1-2	TGTGCCAGCAGTGAAGGCTGGGAGTATGGCTACACCTTC	CASSEGWEYGYTF
14	many	.	TRBV6-1	TRBJ2-5	TGTGCCAGCTCCCTTTACCGGGGGTCGGAGACCCAGTACTTC	CASSLYRGSETQYF
16	few	TRBD1	TRBV7-9	TRBJ1-6	TGTGCCAGCAGATCCGGGACAGGGTTGGGTAATTCACCCCTCCACTTT	CASRSGTGLGNSPLHF
15	few	TRBD2	TRBV13	TRBJ2-5	TGTGCCAGCAGCTCGTCTACTAGCGGGAAAGAGACCCAGTACTTC	CASSSSTSGKETQYF
12	.	.	TRBV29-1	TRBJ1-1	TGCAGCTTCCGGCAGCTGAACACTGAAGCTTTCTTT	CSFRQLNTEAFF
15	many	.	TRBV28	TRBJ1-2	TGTGCCAGCAGTTTGGGGGGCCCTAATAACTATGGCTACACCTTC	CASSLGGPNNYGYTF
14	many	TRBD1	TRBV28	TRBJ1-2	TGTGCCAGCAGTTTCCGACAGGGCAACTATGGCTACACCTTC	CASSFRQGNYGYTF
15	few	TRBD1	TRBV7-6	TRBJ2-7	TGTGCCAGCAGCGTAGGGCCGGGACAGACCTACGAGCAGTACTTC	CASSVGPGQTYEQYF
20	.	TRBD1	TRBV20-1	TRBJ1-6	TGCAGTGCTAGAGACAACGGACAGGGGCGCGCCAGCTCCTATAATTCACCCCTCCACTTT	CSARDNGQGRASSYNSPLHF
14	few	TRBD1	TRBV29-1	TRBJ1-1	TGCAGCGTTGCTACCGGGACAGGGAACACTGAAGCTTTCTTT	CSVATGTGNTEAFF
12	.	.	TRBV7-9	TRBJ1-1	TGTGCCAGCACCCTCGGGAAGGGAGTAGCTTTCTTT	CASTLGKGVAFF